This T cell receptor (beta chain) was recovered during a study of cytomegalovirus exposure and HLA in healthy donors. Study outcomes and limitations: The study listed 164 cytomegalovirus-associated TCR beta chains. Versus the roughly 640-donor mean, an Asian-associated ancestry cluster reportedly showed fewer N-insertions in a later analysis.

The donors, nominally healthy at sampling, likely had unrecorded immune exposures. In the PCR, 60 Vbeta and 13 Jbeta primers were used. Clones were read by immunoSEQ multiplex PCR, and TCRdb kept only the in-frame ones, dropping some. This sample has some 220,000 clones, with approximately 84% found just once. Concerning this clone: Its antigen is undetermined.

This sequence was found in a woman between 35 and 50 years old in good health and CMV-seronegative. The sample was PBMCs.

The CDR3 protein is CASSPLSQGPSGYTF. DNA of the CDR3: TGTGCCAGCAGCCCCTTGTCTCAGGGCCCCTCTGGCTACACCTTC. The chain couples TRBV7-9 to TRBJ1-2, with D perhaps matching TRBD1 (5 bases). The germline V and J ends were trimmed by 5 bases and 7 bases, with 20 bases remaining between them. Germline V gene data show CDR1 as SEHNR and CDR2 as FQNEAQ (reference sequence). The CDR3 has 15 residues.